This is a list of T cell receptor beta chains from one sample in a study of blood T cells in healthy people across ages. TCRdb re-analysed the 5' RACE reads in MiXCR, keeping a single row per CDR3 protein. This sample has hundreds of thousands of distinct CDR3 sequences, with 40% to 45% found just once. Source material: blood. The receptors here all came from a woman aged 60-75 years in good health. Both conserved end residues are part of each CDR3. A D gene is named only where the DNA matches it firmly. Expanded clones get a size class; other rows say once, few or many, or leave the size out.

J gene	D gene	V gene	clone size	CDR3 DNA	CDR3 protein
TRBJ2-7	TRBD1	TRBV6-1	NA	TGTGCCAGCAGTGAAACAGGGGGCGCCTACGAGCAGTACTTC	CASSETGGAYEQYF
TRBJ2-2	TRBD1	TRBV7-7	NA	TGTGCCAGCAGCTCCGGACAGGGTGGAACCGGGGAGCTGTTTTTT	CASSSGQGGTGELFF
TRBJ2-7	NA	TRBV3-1	few	TGTGCCAGCAGCCAAGCGGGGGACCTCTCCTACGAGCAGTACTTC	CASSQAGDLSYEQYF
TRBJ1-5	TRBD1	TRBV12-3/TRBV12-4	few	TGTGCCAGCAGGACAGGGAATAGCAATCAGCCCCAGCATTTT	CASRTGNSNQPQHF
TRBJ2-1	TRBD1	TRBV20-1	NA	TGCAGTGCTTGGAGGGACAGGGGGGTCGGCTACAATGAGCAGTTCTTC	CSAWRDRGVGYNEQFF
TRBJ2-7	TRBD2	TRBV20-1	once	TGCAGTGCCAAGGATTTCGGGACTACTAACTACGAGCAGTACTTC	CSAKDFGTTNYEQYF
TRBJ2-6	TRBD1	TRBV11-2	few	TGTGCCAGCAGCTCGACAGGGGTCTCTGGGGCCAACGTCCTGACTTTC	CASSSTGVSGANVLTF
TRBJ2-5	NA	TRBV7-6	NA	TGTGCCAGCAGCTTGCGAGCGGAACCTGTGAAGGGAGAGACCCAGTACTTC	CASSLRAEPVKGETQYF
TRBJ2-7	NA	TRBV10-3	NA	TGTGCCATCAGCGGGGGGACAGCAGACTCCTACGAGCAGTACTTC	CAISGGTADSYEQYF
TRBJ2-7	TRBD2	TRBV7-9	few	TGTGCCAGCGCCACGCTGACTAGCGGAAAAACCTACGAGCAGTACTTC	CASATLTSGKTYEQYF
TRBJ1-4	NA	TRBV4-1	few	TGCGCCAGCAGCCAAGTGAAGGAGAAAGATGAAAAACTGTTTTTT	CASSQVKEKDEKLFF
TRBJ2-5	NA	TRBV7-9	NA	TGTGCCAGCAGCTTAAACGAGAATCCCTACGACCAGTACTTC	CASSLNENPYDQYF
TRBJ2-7	NA	TRBV10-3	many	TGTGCCATCAGTGAGTCGCTCTCCTACGAGCAGTACTTC	CAISESLSYEQYF
TRBJ1-5	NA	TRBV25-1	NA	TGTGCCAGCAGTGAGGGAGCGTCAGGGATTCAGCCCCAGCATTTT	CASSEGASGIQPQHF
TRBJ1-6	NA	TRBV9	NA	TGTGCCAGCAGCGGGGAGTGGGGAAATTCACCCCTCCACTTT	CASSGEWGNSPLHF
TRBJ2-7	NA	TRBV2	NA	TGTGCCAGCAACGTAGCGGACCTCCTCTACGAGCAGTACTTC	CASNVADLLYEQYF
TRBJ2-7	NA	TRBV3-1	NA	TGTGCCAGCAGCCAAGATCTTGGGGCGCATTACTCCTACGAGCAGTACTTC	CASSQDLGAHYSYEQYF
TRBJ2-4	TRBD2	TRBV7-2	NA	TGTGCCAGCACCGAGGGACTAGCGGGAGCCAAAAACATTCAGTACTTC	CASTEGLAGAKNIQYF
TRBJ2-7	TRBD1	TRBV7-3	NA	TGTGCCAGCAGCTCCGGACAGGGATCCGGATCCTACGAGCAGTACTTC	CASSSGQGSGSYEQYF
TRBJ2-7	NA	TRBV5-1	NA	TGCGCCAGCAGCTTGGATGCGGGGGCGGGCTATCACGAGCAGTACTTC	CASSLDAGAGYHEQYF
TRBJ2-7	NA	TRBV19	NA	TGTGCCAGTAGTCCATTTCTAGCCAACTACGAGCAGTACTTC	CASSPFLANYEQYF
TRBJ2-3	NA	TRBV28	NA	TGTGCCAGCAGTGAGTTGTGGGGCAGAGCTAGCACAGATACGCAGTATTTT	CASSELWGRASTDTQYF
TRBJ2-7	NA	TRBV20-1	few	TGCAGTGCTAAGAGAGGTGATACCTACGAGCAGTACTTC	CSAKRGDTYEQYF
TRBJ2-2	TRBD1	TRBV24-1	NA	TGTGCCACCAGTGATTCCTCCCCCGGACAGGGGGCTTCCGGGGAGCTGTTTTTT	CATSDSSPGQGASGELFF
TRBJ2-1	NA	TRBV7-3	NA	TGTGCCTGCAGCGAGTCAGGGGCCAATGAGCAGTTCTTC	CACSESGANEQFF
TRBJ1-2	NA	TRBV20-1	NA	TGCAGTCCGCGACGTACAGGGTACTTTGGCTATGGCTACACCTTC	CSPRRTGYFGYGYTF
TRBJ2-5	TRBD2	TRBV20-1	many	TGCAGTGCCCCCCGGAGGAGCGGGACCGCAGAGACCCAGTACTTC	CSAPRRSGTAETQYF
TRBJ2-5	NA	TRBV18	few	TGTGCCAGCTCACCTGAGTTAATATCGAAAGAGACCCAGTACTTC	CASSPELISKETQYF
TRBJ2-7	NA	TRBV20-1	many	TGCAGTGGTCTGGGAAACTCCTACGAGCAGTACTTC	CSGLGNSYEQYF
TRBJ1-2	NA	TRBV6-1	NA	TGTGCCAGCAGTCCGTGGACAGCAAACTATGGCTACACCTTC	CASSPWTANYGYTF
TRBJ2-3	TRBD2	TRBV7-2	NA	TGTGCCAGCAGCTCCCTTCGCGGACTAGCGGGAGGGGCCACAGATACGCAGTATTTT	CASSSLRGLAGGATDTQYF
TRBJ2-1	NA	TRBV5-1	NA	TGCGCCAGCAGGAGGACGGGAGATAACTACAATGAGCAGTTCTTC	CASRRTGDNYNEQFF
TRBJ2-2	TRBD1	TRBV29-1	NA	TGCAGCGTCCTGACAGGGACGAACACCGGGGAGCTGTTTTTT	CSVLTGTNTGELFF
TRBJ1-2	NA	TRBV19	NA	TGTGCCAGTAGTGTCACCGGGACGGCTTGGGATGGCTACACCTTC	CASSVTGTAWDGYTF
TRBJ2-7	TRBD1	TRBV6-1	NA	TGTGCCAGCAGTGAAGAGACAGGGAAATCCTACGAGCAGTACTTC	CASSEETGKSYEQYF